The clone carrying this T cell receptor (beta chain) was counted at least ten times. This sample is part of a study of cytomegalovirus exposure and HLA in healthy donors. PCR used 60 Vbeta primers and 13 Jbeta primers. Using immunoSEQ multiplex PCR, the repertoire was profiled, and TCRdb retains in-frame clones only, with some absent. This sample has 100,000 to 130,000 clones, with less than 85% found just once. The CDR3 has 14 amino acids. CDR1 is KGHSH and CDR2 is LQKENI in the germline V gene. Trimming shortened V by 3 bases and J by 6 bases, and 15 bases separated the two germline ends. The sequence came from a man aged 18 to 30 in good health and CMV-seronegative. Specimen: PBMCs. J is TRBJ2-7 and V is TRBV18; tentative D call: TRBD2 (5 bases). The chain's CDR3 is CASSPGSGRSEQYF. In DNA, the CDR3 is TGTGCCAGCTCACCTGGCTCGGGGAGAAGCGAGCAGTACTTC.